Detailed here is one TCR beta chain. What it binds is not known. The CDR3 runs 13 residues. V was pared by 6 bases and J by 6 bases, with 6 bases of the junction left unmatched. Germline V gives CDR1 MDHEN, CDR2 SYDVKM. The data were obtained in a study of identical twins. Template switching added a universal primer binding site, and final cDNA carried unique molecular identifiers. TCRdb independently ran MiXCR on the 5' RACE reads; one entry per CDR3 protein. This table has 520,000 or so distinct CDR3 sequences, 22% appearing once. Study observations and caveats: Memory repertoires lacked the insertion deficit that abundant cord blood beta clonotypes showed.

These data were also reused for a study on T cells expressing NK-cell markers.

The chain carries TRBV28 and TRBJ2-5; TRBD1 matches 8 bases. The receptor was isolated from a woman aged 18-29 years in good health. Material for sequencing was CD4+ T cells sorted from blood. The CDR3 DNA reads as TGTGCCAGCAGAGGACAGGGTAAAAAGACCCAGTACTTC. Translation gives CASRGQGKKTQYF.